The 12 T cell receptor beta chains below come from one sample, sequenced in a study of tumor-infiltrating lymphocytes in primary liver carcinoma. Unsorted whole blood supplied the RNA, and germline DNA was extracted too. Starting from 450 to 500 ng of total RNA, TCR beta cDNA was produced with a primer in the constant region. Three rounds of nested multiplex PCR with slightly modified ARM-PCR produced TCR beta libraries. In the first two PCR rounds, TRBV1-TRBV30 forward primers were paired with a C-beta reverse primer, and each round lasted 10 cycles. Using its own MiXCR run on the multiplex PCR reads, TCRdb lists one record per CDR3 protein. The sample lists approximately 320,000 distinct CDR3 sequences, roughly 60% occurring once. Sample: peripheral blood. These receptors were obtained from a woman between 25 and 40 years old with primary liver carcinoma and hepatitis B virus infection.

As for this clonotype: It may be a read error: a sequence one base away is much more abundant. The CDR3 does not close with the conserved phenylalanine or tryptophan, likely indicating a read error. The gene calls are TRBV29-1 and TRBJ1-1; 8 bases align to TRBD1. The junction had 13 bases not matched to a gene; V was cut back by 3 bases and J by 7 bases. Germline lookup yields CDR1 SQVTM and CDR2 ANQGSEA. The CDR3 has 15 amino acids. CDR3 amino acids: CSVDVQGAVNFEAFL. The CDR3 nucleotides are TGCAGCGTTGACGTCCAGGGGGCCGTAAACTTTGAAGCTTTCCTT.

To note about this clonotype: One end of the junction does not line up with germline, which may come from a read error. The chain joins TRBV29-1 to TRBJ2-1; 8 bases are shared with TRBD2. CDR1 and CDR2 (germline): SQVTM, ANQGSEA. CDR3 length equals 15 residues. The CDR3 here is CSVVTSGSTWNGQFF. Here the CDR3 DNA reads TGCAGCGTGGTCACTAGCGGATCTACGTGGAATGGGCAGTTCTTC.

This clonotype has just a few counts. A much bigger clone sits one base away, suggesting this may be a read error. This chain links TRBV29-1 with TRBJ2-7; 8 positions match TRBD2. The germline gives CDR1 SQVTM, CDR2 ANQGSEA. With V trimmed by 3 bases and J by 9 bases, 7 bases remained unmatched. The CDR3 is 12 residues long. CDR3 nucleotides: TGCAGCGTTGAGGGCACGGGGGGGGGGCAGTACTTC. Protein: CSVEGTGGGQYF.

A remark on this clonotype: A read error may account for a junction end that differs from germline. V gene TRBV4-1 combines with J gene TRBJ2-4; TRBD2 aligns across 12 bases. The CDR3 is made up of 17 amino acids. The germline CDR1 and CDR2 sequences are MGHRA and YSYEKL. For the CDR3, the DNA is TGCGCCAGCAGCCGACCGACTAGCGGGAGAGACAAACACATTCAGTACTTC. Encoded protein: CASSRPTSGRDKHIQYF.

This clonotype was found a few times. The rearrangement links TRBV4-1 to TRBJ1-6; the D is unclear. Per germline, CDR1 MGHRA and CDR2 YSYEKL. This CDR3 comprises 15 residues. V lost 3 bases to trimming and J lost 9 bases, with 15 bases between them. CDR3 nucleotides: TGCGCCAGCAGCCACCTAGGGAGAAGTGGTTCACCCCTCCACTTT. It specifies CASSHLGRSGSPLHF.

The chain recombines TRBV6-1 with TRBJ2-3; TRBD2 agrees at 7 bases. This CDR3 region has 17 residues. Trimming removed 1 base from V and 0 bases from J; junction bases left unmatched: 7. CDR1 MNHNS and CDR2 SASEGT come from the germline V gene. The CDR3, as DNA: TGTGCCAGCAGTGAAGGAAGGCTAGCGGTCAGCACAGATACGCAGTATTTT. Translation: CASSEGRLAVSTDTQYF.

Comment on this clonotype: The germline gene is not matched at one end of the junction; a read error may be the cause. This chain links TRBV4-1 with TRBJ2-5; TRBD2 might be the D (5 bases). The CDR3 covers 16 residues. Germline CDR1 is MGHRA and CDR2 is YSYEKL. CDR3 loop: CASTQVSGGRQETQYF. CDR3 DNA sequence: TGCGCCAGCACCCAAGTGTCCGGAGGTAGGCAAGAGACCCAGTACTTC.

The rearrangement joins TRBV7-9 to TRBJ2-7, with 9 bases lining up with TRBD2. Per the germline V gene, CDR1 is SEHNR and CDR2 is FQNEAQ (reference sequence). The CDR3 spans 16 residues. The ends lost 1 base at V and 4 bases at J; junction bases unmatched: 8. The CDR3 nucleotides are TGTGCCAGCAGCTTAGTAGGCGGGAGGGCCGGTTACGAGCAGTACTTC. It yields the protein CASSLVGGRAGYEQYF. Full variable domain (rest looked up from reference TRBV7-9 and TRBJ2-7): DTGVSQNPRHKITKRGQNVTFRCDPISEHNRLYWYRQTLGQGPEFLTYFQNEAQLEKSRLLSDRFSAERPKGSFSTLEIQRTEQGDSAMYLCASSLVGGRAGYEQYFGPGTRLTVT.

Concerning this clonotype itself: At one end, the junction sequence differs from germline, possibly due to a read error. The chain employs TRBV7-8 and TRBJ2-3, with 7 bases lining up with TRBD2. Germline-derived CDR1 and CDR2 are SGHVS and FQNEAQ. The length of the CDR3 is 15 residues. Here the CDR3 reads CASSLLVGGVDAQYF. CDR3 DNA: TGTGCCAGCAGCTTGCTAGTGGGAGGGGTAGATGCGCAGTATTTT.

As to this clonotype: Since the CDR3 does not end with the conserved phenylalanine or tryptophan, this likely comes from a read error. This chain joins TRBV29-1 and TRBJ1-1; D remains ambiguous. The germline V gene encodes CDR1 SQVTM and CDR2 ANQGSEA. The CDR3 is 13 residues long. Written as DNA, the CDR3 is TGCAGGGTTGTAACTCAATTGAACACTGAAGCTTTCATT. Its translation: CRVVTQLNTEAFI.

The chain joins TRBV6-2 or TRBV6-3 to TRBJ2-7; no clear D. The V end lost 5 bases, the J end lost 0 bases, and 11 bases lay between the germline ends. Germline CDR1 MNHEY, CDR2 SVGEGT. The CDR3 loop spans 14 amino acids. The DNA for the CDR3 is TGTGCCAGCAGTCCTTCGCCGAGCTCCTACGAGCAGTACTTC. Translation: CASSPSPSSYEQYF.

This sequence joins TRBV12-3 or TRBV12-4 and TRBJ2-5; D remains ambiguous. V was cut by 10 bases and J by 2 bases, with 11 bases left in between. The CDR3 runs 12 residues. CDR3 in amino acids: CAIRQSQETQYF. CDR3 nucleotide sequence: TGTGCCATCAGACAATCTCAAGAGACCCAGTACTTC.